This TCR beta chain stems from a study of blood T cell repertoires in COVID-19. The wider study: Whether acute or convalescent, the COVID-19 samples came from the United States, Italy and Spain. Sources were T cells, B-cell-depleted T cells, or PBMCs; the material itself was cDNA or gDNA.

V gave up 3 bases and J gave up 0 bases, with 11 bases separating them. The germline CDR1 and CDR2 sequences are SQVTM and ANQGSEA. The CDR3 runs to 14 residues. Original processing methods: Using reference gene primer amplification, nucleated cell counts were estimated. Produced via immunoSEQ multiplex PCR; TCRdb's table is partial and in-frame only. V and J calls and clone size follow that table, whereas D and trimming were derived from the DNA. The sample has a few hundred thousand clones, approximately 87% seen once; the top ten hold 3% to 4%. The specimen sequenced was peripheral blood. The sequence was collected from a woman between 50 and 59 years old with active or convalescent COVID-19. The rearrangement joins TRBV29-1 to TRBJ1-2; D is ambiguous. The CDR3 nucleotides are TGCAGCGTTGACCGCCCCCGCGCTAACTATGGCTACACCTTC. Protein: CSVDRPRANYGYTF.